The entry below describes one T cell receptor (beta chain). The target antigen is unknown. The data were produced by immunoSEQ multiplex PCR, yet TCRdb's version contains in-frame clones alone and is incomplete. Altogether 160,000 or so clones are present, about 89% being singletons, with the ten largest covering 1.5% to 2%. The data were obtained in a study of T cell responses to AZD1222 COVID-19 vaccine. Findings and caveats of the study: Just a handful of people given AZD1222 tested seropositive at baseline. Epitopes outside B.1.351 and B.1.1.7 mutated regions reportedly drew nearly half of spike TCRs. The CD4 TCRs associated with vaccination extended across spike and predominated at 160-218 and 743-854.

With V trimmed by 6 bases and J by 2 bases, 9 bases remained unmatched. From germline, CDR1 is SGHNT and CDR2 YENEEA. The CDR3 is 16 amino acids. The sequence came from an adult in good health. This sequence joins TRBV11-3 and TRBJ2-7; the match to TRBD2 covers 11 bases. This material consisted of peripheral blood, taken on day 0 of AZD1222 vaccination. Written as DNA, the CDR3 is TGTGCCAGCAGGCCCGGGACTAGCGGAGGGGCCTACGAGCAGTACTTC. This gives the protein CASRPGTSGGAYEQYF.